The rows below give T cell receptor beta chains drawn from one sample of a study of T cell changes during pregnancy in multiple sclerosis. Profiled with immunoSEQ multiplex PCR; TCRdb holds only in-frame clones, not every one. The table includes over 65,000 clones, roughly 92% detected once. Sequencing used peripheral blood, obtained in the first trimester of pregnancy. These receptor sequences come from a female donor with multiple sclerosis, enrolled in a pregnancy study. Each CDR3 is given with its conserved first and last residue. D genes are given only for firm matches. A clone size is listed for some rows: how often the clone was seen (once, few, many), or a class if it is expanded.

CDR3nt | CDR3aa | d_gene | j_gene | abundance | v_gene
TGTGCCACCAGCAGAGAGCGGGAGCCCTACGAGCAGTACTTC | CATSREREPYEQYF | TRBD2 | TRBJ2-7 | . | TRBV15
TGTGCCATCAGTGATCAGGGAATCTCAGCAACTAATGAAAAACTGTTTTTT | CAISDQGISATNEKLFF | . | TRBJ1-4 | . | TRBV10-3
TGTGCCGGACGACAGGGGGAGTTATACGAGCAGTACTTC | CAGRQGELYEQYF | TRBD1 | TRBJ2-7 | . | TRBV6-6
TGTGCCAGCAGTTTACAGGGGTTAGTCACTGAAGCTTTCTTT | CASSLQGLVTEAFF | . | TRBJ1-1 | once | TRBV27
TGTGCCATCAGTGAGGCGGGGAAACGCGTAAACACCATATATTTT | CAISEAGKRVNTIYF | . | TRBJ1-3 | . | TRBV10-3
TGTGCCAGCTCACCTACCGCGGGACAGTCCAAAAACATTCAGTACTTC | CASSPTAGQSKNIQYF | . | TRBJ2-4 | once | TRBV18
TGTGCCAGCAGCTCGATTCCCCGCCCTGGACAGGACTCTGGAAACACCATATATTTT | CASSSIPRPGQDSGNTIYF | TRBD1 | TRBJ1-3 | . | TRBV7-9
TGTGCCAGTAGCACGGACGGGGGGTTGGGGGCCCAGCATTTT | CASSTDGGLGAQHF | . | TRBJ1-5 | . | TRBV19
TGTGCCAGTAGTATAACAGCGGTCCTCGGCTACAATGAGCAGTTCTTC | CASSITAVLGYNEQFF | . | TRBJ2-1 | . | TRBV19
TGCAGCGTCAACACCAATGAGCAGTTCTTC | CSVNTNEQFF | . | TRBJ2-1 | . | TRBV29-1
TGTGCCAGCAGTGAATCCCCGTACCAAGAGACCCAGTACTTC | CASSESPYQETQYF | . | TRBJ2-5 | few | TRBV6-1
TGTGCCAGTTGGGGGGGGAGCTCCTATAATTCACCCCTCCACTTT | CASWGGSSYNSPLHF | . | TRBJ1-6 | . | TRBV28
TGCGCCAGCAGCTTGGGTCTGGCGGGAAGGGCAGATACGCAGTATTTT | CASSLGLAGRADTQYF | . | TRBJ2-3 | . | TRBV5-1
TGTGCTAGCAGCCCGCTAGCGGGCTCCTACAATGAGCAGTTCTTC | CASSPLAGSYNEQFF | TRBD2 | TRBJ2-1 | . | TRBV7-7
TGTGCCAGTACCCAAAGGAGGTCCTATGGCTACACCTTC | CASTQRRSYGYTF | . | TRBJ1-2 | . | TRBV19
TGTGCCAGCAGTTTTTTGGTTGTTTCGGGCAGGGGACACGAGCAGTACTTC | CASSFLVVSGRGHEQYF | . | TRBJ2-7 | . | TRBV27
TGCGCCAGCAGCCCTGACAGCAACTATGGCTACACCTTC | CASSPDSNYGYTF | . | TRBJ1-2 | once | TRBV5-1
TGTGCCAGCAGCTTAGCACACACTAGCAATCAGCCCCAGCATTTT | CASSLAHTSNQPQHF | . | TRBJ1-5 | once | TRBV7-8
TGTGCCACCAGCGGTCGACAGGGGTTCGCTGAAGCTTTCTTT | CATSGRQGFAEAFF | TRBD1 | TRBJ1-1 | . | TRBV15
TGTGCCAGCAGCTTAGTCGGGCCCCGGACAGCTGAGGGCTACGAGCAGTACTTC | CASSLVGPRTAEGYEQYF | . | TRBJ2-7 | once | TRBV7-2
TGTGCCAGCAGCTCAGGGGCTACTGAAGAGACCCAGTACTTC | CASSSGATEETQYF | . | TRBJ2-5 | once | TRBV9
TGTGCCAGCAGTGAAGGGGTTTCGGGGGGCTACACCTTC | CASSEGVSGGYTF | . | TRBJ1-2 | . | TRBV2